The entry below gives a single T cell receptor beta chain sequence along with its context. V lost 2 bases, J lost 0 bases, and 9 bases lay in between. The CDR3 is 15 residues long. Germline CDR1 reads SGHTS; CDR2 reads YDEGEE. These data are taken from a study of control samples from healthy donors and cancer patients. Libraries were prepared by immunoSEQ multiplex PCR; TCRdb keeps only in-frame clonotypes and omits some of them. The sample holds about 95,000 clones, around 85% seen once. This TCR came from a man aged 30 to 39 in good health. This chain connects TRBV5-8 to TRBJ1-5; D gene ambiguous. Sequenced sample: blood. The CDR3 here is CASSFPVYSNQPQHF. The CDR3 nucleotides are TGTGCCAGCAGCTTCCCCGTATATAGCAATCAGCCCCAGCATTTT.